The clone carrying this T cell receptor beta chain was recorded many times. Its target is not known. Germline CDR1 is SNHLY and CDR2 is FYNNEI. The CDR3 loop spans 13 amino acids. With 6 bases removed from V and 6 bases from J, the gap between germline ends came to 15 bases. Orbital computed tomography, thyroid ultrasound, serum thyroxine and TRAb, and clinical symptoms together informed the diagnoses. This sample holds PBMCs from under 11 ml fresh peripheral blood. This entry comes from a study of T cells in Graves' hyperthyroidism and ophthalmopathy. Study findings and constraints: Most expanded thyroid clonotypes above 0.001 also appeared in blood.

Amplification yielded TCR beta CDR3 regions, with RNA transcripts as the source. When the TCR CDR3 underwent first-round RT-PCR, the HTBI primer set was used. Via MiXCR, TCRdb re-called the multiplex PCR reads, giving one row per CDR3 protein. The profile shows around 350,000 distinct CDR3 sequences, approximately 17% of them singletons. The rearrangement links TRBV2 to TRBJ2-7; D gene ambiguous. This TCR was sampled from a young woman with Graves' hyperthyroidism that later progressed to Graves' ophthalmopathy. Input material: blood. DNA for the CDR3: TGTGCCAGCAGCACTCAGCGAGGCACCGAGCAGTACTTC. Residues: CASSTQRGTEQYF.